Below are 25 T cell receptor beta chains sequenced from a single sample in a study of post-analysis software for immune sequencing data. Study findings and constraints: A handful of TRBV segments were more frequent in patients than controls; TRBV5-6, TRBV5-1 and TRBV20-1 belonged to this group.

Unique molecular identifiers were present in the TCR beta cDNA libraries. TCRdb re-called the PCR reads through MiXCR, storing one row per CDR3 protein. This table holds around 180,000 distinct CDR3 sequences, approximately 30% found once. Antigens of these TCRs are unknown. The source material was blood. These receptor sequences come from a girl aged 10 to 17 with multiple sclerosis.

On this clonotype itself: Its ends do not fully match the called genes, so a read error is possible. The genes are TRBV4-1 and TRBJ1-1, with unresolved D. Germline assignment: CDR1 MGHRA and CDR2 YSYEKL. The CDR3 consists of 11 residues. Written as DNA, the CDR3 is TGCGCCAGCAGGGGGAACAGTGAAGCTTTCTTT. It is translated as CASRGNSEAFF.

This clonotype was observed at least ten times. The rearrangement joins TRBV20-1 to TRBJ2-7; unclear D gene. This CDR3 has 13 amino acids. Germline V gene sequence: CDR1 DFQATT, CDR2 SNEGSKA (reference sequence). V was cut by 3 bases and J by 6 bases, with 15 bases left in between. The chain's CDR3 is CSASSQVPLEQYF. In nucleotides, the CDR3 is TGCAGTGCTAGTTCTCAGGTTCCACTCGAGCAGTACTTC.

Ten or more counts support this clonotype. V is TRBV20-1 and J is TRBJ2-5, with D hard to call. CDR1 and CDR2 (germline): DFQATT, SNEGSKA (reference sequence). Trimming stripped 5 bases from V and 5 bases from J, with 12 bases between. This CDR3 is built from 12 residues. The CDR3 bases are TGCAGTGCTGGGTTGGTGATGGAGACCCAGTACTTC. Amino acid sequence: CSAGLVMETQYF.

V gene TRBV18 combines with J gene TRBJ2-1; D not resolved. The CDR3 is 13 residues long. V was shortened by 6 bases and J by 5 bases, with 11 bases between the two germline ends. CDR1 and CDR2 from the germline V gene are KGHSH and LQKENI. The CDR3 sequence is CASSSSQDNEQFF. The CDR3 DNA is TGTGCCAGCTCGAGTTCCCAAGACAATGAGCAGTTCTTC.

The sample holds a few counts of this clonotype. V is TRBV19 and J is TRBJ2-7; 7 bases agree with TRBD2. CDR3 length: 13 residues. Germline-derived CDR1 and CDR2 are LNHDA and SQIVND (reference sequence). V trimming: 5 bases; J trimming: 2 bases; junction bases outside the gene matches: 3. The CDR3 spells CASSGGGTYEQYF. The DNA for the CDR3 is TGTGCCAGTAGTGGGGGAGGGACCTACGAGCAGTACTTC. Together with reference TRBV19 and TRBJ2-7, the CDR3 gives the full variable domain: DGGITQSPKYLFRKEGQNVTLSCEQNLNHDAMYWYRQDPGQGLRLIYYSQIVNDFQKGDIAEGYSVSREKKESFPLTVTSAQKNPTAFYLCASSGGGTYEQYFGPGTRLTVT.

This sequence joins TRBV12-3 or TRBV12-4 and TRBJ1-2; D possibly corresponds to TRBD1 (6 bases). The CDR3 is 16 residues long. Between the trimmed V and J ends, which lost 3 bases and 6 bases, there was a span of 20 bases. CDR3 DNA sequence: TGTGCCAGCAGTTTCAAACGGTTGGGGCAGGGGAATGGCTACACCTTC. Residues: CASSFKRLGQGNGYTF.

This clonotype was counted between two and nine times. The chain carries TRBV28 and TRBJ2-7; TRBD2 matches 13 bases. The V and J ends lost 2 bases and 3 bases, in that order; junction bases with no gene match: 4. Per the germline V gene, CDR1 is MDHEN and CDR2 is SYDVKM. This CDR3 contains 16 residues. DNA for the CDR3: TGTGCCAGCAGTTTAGTACTAGCGGGAGGGGTCTACGAGCAGTACTTC. It translates to CASSLVLAGGVYEQYF.

This sequence joins TRBV6-1 and TRBJ2-3, with 12 bases lining up with TRBD2. This CDR3 has 16 residues. Unmatched junction bases numbered 11, after V lost 6 bases and J lost 7 bases. The germline V gene encodes CDR1 MNHNS and CDR2 SASEGT. CDR3 coding DNA: TGTGCCAGCAGGCCCAGACTAGCGGGAGCGCGGTATACGCAGTATTTT. Translation: CASRPRLAGARYTQYF.

This clonotype occurred a few times. The chain is built from TRBV7-3 and TRBJ2-1; D assignment may be TRBD1 or TRBD2 (6 bases each). Trimming pared 2 bases from V and 4 bases from J, leaving 9 bases between. Germline-derived CDR1 and CDR2 are SGHTA and FQGTGA. The CDR3 consists of 14 residues. The CDR3 sequence: CASSLGGLYNEQFF. For the CDR3, the DNA is TGTGCCAGCAGCTTAGGGGGGCTTTACAATGAGCAGTTCTTC.

The rearrangement links TRBV7-6 to TRBJ2-2; D possibly corresponds to TRBD2 (6 bases). The V gene lost 8 bases and the J gene lost 1 base, with 11 bases spanning the gap. Germline-derived CDR1 and CDR2 are SGHVS and FNYEAQ. CDR3 length: 14 amino acids. The CDR3 protein is CASRGAGNTGELFF. For the CDR3, the DNA is TGTGCCAGCCGCGGGGCAGGGAACACCGGGGAGCTGTTTTTT.

The gene calls are TRBV12-5 and TRBJ1-1; maybe TRBD1 (6 bases). Trimming shortened V by 0 bases and J by 6 bases, and 14 bases separated the two germline ends. The CDR3 contains 15 residues. Germline V gene lookup returns CDR1 LGHNT and CDR2 FRNRAP. CDR3 nucleotides: TGTGCTAGTGGTTTGGTAGCGGACAGTGACGCTGAAGCTTTCTTT. Residues: CASGLVADSDAEAFF.

This clonotype was recorded a few times. The CDR3 coding sequence is TGTGCCAGTACCAATACTTATTTAGGTCGGCTTTACAATGAGCAGTTCTTC. It yields the protein CASTNTYLGRLYNEQFF. This chain links TRBV19 with TRBJ2-1; no definite D call. The ends were cut back, 7 bases at V and 4 bases at J, with 23 bases in the middle. This CDR3 comprises 17 residues. Per the germline V gene, CDR1 is LNHDA and CDR2 is SQIVND (reference sequence).

This clonotype was counted at least ten times. The rearrangement uses TRBV5-1 and TRBJ2-1; D not certain. CDR3 size: 16 residues. Trimming removed 4 bases from V and 3 bases from J, with 17 bases in between. Per the germline V gene, CDR1 is SGHRS and CDR2 is YFSETQ. Written as DNA, the CDR3 is TGCGCCAGCAGCCGGAGAGCGTCAAACGACTACAATGAGCAGTTCTTC. Encoded protein: CASSRRASNDYNEQFF. The whole variable domain, remainder taken from reference TRBV5-1 and TRBJ2-1, is KAGVTQTPRYLIKTRGQQVTLSCSPISGHRSVSWYQQTPGQGLQFLFEYFSETQRNKGNFPGRFSGRQFSNSRSEMNVSTLELGDSALYLCASSRRASNDYNEQFFGPGTRLTVL.

The CDR3 reads CSARVGQIQETQYF. The CDR3 nucleotides are TGCAGTGCTAGAGTAGGTCAGATACAAGAGACCCAGTACTTC. This rearrangement joins TRBV20-1 to TRBJ2-5; D is ambiguous. The CDR3 extends over 14 amino acids. The V end was cut by 1 base, the J end by 2 bases, with 11 bases between. Per the germline V gene, CDR1 is DFQATT and CDR2 is SNEGSKA (reference sequence).

The sample holds many counts of this clonotype. The rearrangement uses TRBV12-3 or TRBV12-4 and TRBJ2-1; D unclear. V lost 5 bases to trimming and J lost 8 bases, with 16 bases between them. The CDR3 spans 14 residues. CDR3 sequence: CASSRQAEVYEQFF. In nucleotides, the CDR3 is TGTGCCAGCAGTCGCCAGGCTGAGGTCTATGAGCAGTTCTTC.

This chain connects TRBV15 to TRBJ1-1; TRBD1 agrees at 7 bases. With V trimmed by 5 bases and J by 9 bases, 9 bases remained unmatched. The CDR3 length is 13 residues. Germline V CDR1 and CDR2: LNHNV, YYDKDF (reference sequence). CDR3 region: CATSLGTGEKAFF. In nucleotides, the CDR3 is TGTGCCACCAGCCTGGGAACAGGGGAGAAAGCTTTCTTT.

This clonotype was seen a few times. The J gene is TRBJ2-1, the V gene TRBV20-1; no clear D gene. Germline CDR1 reads DFQATT; CDR2 reads SNEGSKA (reference sequence). V gave up 5 bases and J gave up 6 bases, with 20 bases separating them. The CDR3 totals 15 residues. Here the CDR3 DNA reads TGCAGTGCTCTAGGGTTACGTTTAACGGGCAATGAGCAGTTCTTC. Translated: CSALGLRLTGNEQFF.

Worth noting for this clonotype: A read error is possible here, since a much larger clone lies one base away. The rearrangement uses TRBV6-2 or TRBV6-3 and TRBJ2-1, with no clear D. Germline values: CDR1 MNHEY, CDR2 SVGEGT. This CDR3 spans 12 amino acids. V gave up 0 bases and J gave up 10 bases, with 7 bases separating them. This CDR3 reads CASSYSSYEQFF. CDR3 sequence (DNA): TGTGCCAGCAGTTACTCTAGCTACGAGCAGTTCTTC.

This clonotype was observed a handful of times. This rearrangement joins TRBV5-1 to TRBJ2-1; 7 bases map to TRBD2. Germline trimming cut 4 bases from V and 7 bases from J; bases unmatched to any gene: 11. The CDR3 spans 15 residues. Per germline, CDR1 SGHRS and CDR2 YFSETQ. CDR3 in amino acids: CASSPWAGVGNEQFF. For the CDR3, the DNA is TGCGCCAGCAGCCCCTGGGCGGGAGTTGGAAATGAGCAGTTCTTC.

The chain carries TRBV15 and TRBJ1-2, with 8 nucleotides matching TRBD1. V lost 0 bases and J lost 6; bases outside the gene matches: 3. This CDR3 spans 14 amino acids. CDR1 is LNHNV, CDR2 YYDKDF, per germline (reference sequence). The CDR3 protein is CATSRDGQGNGYTF. The CDR3 coding sequence is TGTGCCACCAGCAGAGATGGACAGGGAAATGGCTACACCTTC.

This chain uses TRBV29-1 with TRBJ2-5; D gene ambiguous. CDR3 length equals 10 residues. Trimming shortened V by 5 bases and J by 5 bases, and 6 bases separated the two germline ends. CDR1 is SQVTM and CDR2 is ANQGSEA in the germline V gene. This CDR3 reads CSVSLETQYF. The CDR3 bases are TGCAGCGTTTCACTCGAGACCCAGTACTTC. Together with reference TRBV29-1 and TRBJ2-5, the CDR3 gives the full variable domain: SAVISQKPSRDICQRGTSLTIQCQVDSQVTMMFWYRQQPGQSLTLIATANQGSEATYESGFVIDKFPISRPNLTFSTLTVSNMSPEDSSIYLCSVSLETQYFGPGTRLLVL.

The gene calls are TRBV27 and TRBJ2-1, with a tentative D call TRBD2 (5 bases). There are 13 residues in the CDR3. The germline V and J ends were trimmed by 6 bases and 13 bases, with 19 bases remaining between them. Germline V lookup: CDR1 MNHEY, CDR2 SMNVEV (reference sequence). The CDR3, as DNA: TGTGCCAGCAGATTACCGGGGTCTAACCTACAGTTCTTC. This codes for CASRLPGSNLQFF.

This clonotype was recorded a few times. A much larger clone lies a single base off, so this may be a read error. The chain links TRBV20-1 to TRBJ2-5; 7 bases map to TRBD2. The V segment lost 5 bases and the J segment 11 bases; nucleotides outside the gene matches: 17. The germline CDR1 and CDR2 sequences are DFQATT and SNEGSKA (reference sequence). This CDR3 is built from 14 residues. CDR3 residues: CSASLAEGYNEQYF. As DNA, the CDR3 is TGCAGTGCTTCCCTAGCGGAGGGGTACAATGAGCAGTACTTC.

This clonotype has a handful of counts. The V and J genes are TRBV6-2 or TRBV6-3 and TRBJ1-5, with TRBD1 as a possible D gene (6 bases). Germline V gene sequence: CDR1 MNHEY, CDR2 SVGEGT. The CDR3 loop spans 16 amino acids. Trimming left V 0 bases short and J 0 bases short, with 9 bases between. CDR3 sequence: CASSYSRQVSNQPQHF. The CDR3 bases are TGTGCCAGCAGTTACTCCCGACAGGTTAGCAATCAGCCCCAGCATTTT.

This clonotype was seen repeatedly, ten times or more. The rearrangement joins TRBV7-8 to TRBJ2-5; D unclear. Germline V gene data show CDR1 as SGHVS and CDR2 as FQNEAQ. Trimming took 1 base from V and 5 from J, leaving 14 bases between them. The CDR3 has 15 residues. The CDR3 DNA reads TGTGCCAGCAGCTTAGAGTGGCAGTTCGGGGAGACCCAGTACTTC. Amino acid sequence: CASSLEWQFGETQYF.